Shown below are 10 T cell receptor beta chains from a single sample sequenced in a study of PD-1 and CTLA-4 blockade in melanoma. Measured with immunoSEQ multiplex PCR; TCRdb has only the in-frame clones, and not every one. Among 15,000 to 20,000 clones listed, around 72% were seen once. The source material was CD8+ T cells from peripheral blood, sampled before anti-PD-1 treatment. All receptors come from a human donor with melanoma.

The chain links TRBV10-3 to TRBJ2-7; 7 bases are shared with TRBD2. V was clipped by 6 bases and J by 0 bases; unmatched bases: 5. Germline V lookup: CDR1 ENHRY, CDR2 SYGVKD. CDR3 length: 14 amino acids. The CDR3 region has the DNA TGTGCCATCAGCCCTAGCGGACCCTCCTACGAGCAGTACTTC. It codes for CAISPSGPSYEQYF.

This rearrangement joins TRBV6-2 or TRBV6-3 to TRBJ2-3; D unresolved. Germline CDR1 is MNHEY and CDR2 is SVGEGT. CDR3 length: 12 residues. V gave up 4 bases and J gave up 6 bases, with 8 bases separating them. CDR3 in amino acids: CASSLGADTQYF. CDR3 nucleotides: TGTGCCAGCAGTTTAGGAGCGGATACGCAGTATTTT.

The chain has TRBV7-9 and TRBJ2-1; D possibly uses TRBD1 or TRBD2 (5 bases each). The ends were cut back, 4 bases at V and 7 bases at J, with 14 bases in the middle. This CDR3 region has 14 residues. Germline CDR1 and CDR2: SEHNR and FQNEAQ (reference sequence). The CDR3 loop reads CASSSAGTGNEQFF. The CDR3 nucleotides are TGTGCCAGCAGCTCCGCAGGGACGGGAAATGAGCAGTTCTTC.

The chain has TRBV13 and TRBJ1-6; 8 nucleotides align to TRBD1. With 0 bases clipped from V and 5 bases from J, the junction kept 6 bases outside the gene matches. The CDR3 is 17 amino acids. Germline values: CDR1 PRHDT, CDR2 FYEKMQ (reference sequence). The CDR3 DNA sequence: TGTGCCAGCAGCTTAGGGATACCGGGACAGGATAATTCACCCCTCCACTTT. Translated, it gives CASSLGIPGQDNSPLHF.

The genes are TRBV2 and TRBJ1-4, with TRBD1 matching 9 bases. J gave up 10 bases and V 6 bases, and 12 bases lay outside the gene matches. Germline V lookup: CDR1 SNHLY, CDR2 FYNNEI. The CDR3 has 15 residues. Here the CDR3 reads CASRDPGQGSVKLFF. CDR3 DNA: TGTGCCAGCAGGGATCCGGGACAGGGAAGTGTAAAACTGTTTTTT.

This clone was observed a single time. The gene calls are TRBV5-6 and TRBJ1-2, with D unclear. Germline values: CDR1 SGHDT, CDR2 YYEEEE. This CDR3 region has 16 residues. Trimming removed 0 bases from V and 5 bases from J, with 17 bases in between. CDR3 nucleotides: TGTGCCAGCAGCTTGGAAGGTCGGTCGATCCTATATGGCTACACCTTC. This encodes CASSLEGRSILYGYTF. The entire variable domain, with the rest obtained from reference TRBV5-6 and TRBJ1-2, is as follows: DAGVTQSPTHLIKTRGQQVTLRCSPKSGHDTVSWYQQALGQGPQFIFQYYEEEERQRGNFPDRFSGHQFPNYSSELNVNALLLGDSALYLCASSLEGRSILYGYTFGSGTRLTVV.

This clone appeared a single time. Here the CDR3 reads CASSSLSGANVLTF. The CDR3 DNA follows: TGTGCCAGCAGTTCCCTCTCTGGGGCCAACGTCCTGACTTTC. The chain carries TRBV6-5 and TRBJ2-6; no clear D gene. The CDR3 covers 14 residues. Germline assignment: CDR1 MNHEY and CDR2 SVGAGI. V shed 4 bases and J shed 0 bases, with 4 bases lying between them.

Judged by abundance, this clone is large (0.1 to 1%). Other DNA sequences in the same sample also yield this CDR3. The V gene is TRBV27, the J gene TRBJ2-7; D is uncertain. The germline gives CDR1 MNHEY, CDR2 SMNVEV (reference sequence). This CDR3 is 13 amino acids long. Trimming left V 5 bases short and J 4 bases short, with 12 bases between. The CDR3 bases are TGTGCCAGCAGTCCCACCTCGGAGTACGAGCAGTACTTC. Its translation: CASSPTSEYEQYF.

The J gene is TRBJ2-3, the V gene TRBV14; perhaps TRBD1 as D (6 bases). The ends were cut back, 0 bases at V and 2 bases at J, with 12 bases in the middle. The germline CDR1 and CDR2 sequences are SGHDN and FVKESK. The CDR3 runs 16 residues. CDR3 sequence (DNA): TGTGCCAGCAGCCAAGAAGACAGGAGGACCACAGATACGCAGTATTTT. The encoded protein is CASSQEDRRTTDTQYF.

The genes are TRBV13 and TRBJ1-5; no definite D call. This CDR3 spans 14 amino acids. Trimming left V 6 bases short and J 1 base short, with 10 bases between. Germline V lookup: CDR1 PRHDT, CDR2 FYEKMQ (reference sequence). This CDR3 reads CASSQAGSNQPQHF. CDR3 bases: TGTGCCAGCAGTCAGGCAGGAAGCAATCAGCCCCAGCATTTT.